The 30 T cell receptor beta chains given below trace back to one sample, sequenced in a study of T cell repertoires in cytomegalovirus infection. TCRdb independently ran MiXCR on the reads; one entry per CDR3 protein. The sample contains a few hundred thousand distinct CDR3 sequences, 15% to 20% of which appear only once. The sample taken for sequencing was CD8+ T cells from PBMCs. The receptors come from a human donor in good health (CMV status not recorded). Some clones in this sample may be carry-over from other donors' samples.

The table lists this clonotype with a few counts. J is TRBJ2-2 and V is TRBV5-5; possibly TRBD2 for D (6 bases). The CDR3 is made up of 16 amino acids. Germline V gives CDR1 SGHKS, CDR2 YYEKEE (reference sequence). With 4 bases removed from V and 5 bases from J, the gap between germline ends came to 18 bases. CDR3 region: CASSGDTSIFTGELFF. The CDR3 DNA reads TGTGCCAGCAGCGGGGATACTAGCATTTTTACCGGGGAGCTGTTTTTT.

The genes are TRBV12-3 or TRBV12-4 and TRBJ2-4, with TRBD2 matching 8 bases. With 2 bases clipped from V and 8 bases from J, the junction kept 2 bases outside the gene matches. There are 13 residues in the CDR3. CDR3 nucleotides: TGTGCCAGCAGTTTAAACGGGGGGGACATTCAGTACTTC. Protein sequence: CASSLNGGDIQYF.

This clonotype was detected ten times or more. The V call is TRBV7-2, the J call TRBJ1-6; D perhaps matches TRBD1 (6 bases). Trimming left V 1 base short and J 0 bases short, with 10 bases between. This CDR3 has 17 residues. The V gene's germline CDR1 is SGHTA and CDR2 FQGNSA. The CDR3 DNA follows: TGTGCCAGCAGCTTAGGACAGGAGAGCTCCTATAATTCACCCCTCCACTTT. Protein product: CASSLGQESSYNSPLHF.

The chain uses TRBV2 and TRBJ1-1, with unresolved D. The germline V gene encodes CDR1 SNHLY and CDR2 FYNNEI. V was pared by 6 bases and J by 1 base, with 9 bases between. The CDR3 loop spans 13 amino acids. The DNA for the CDR3 is TGTGCCAGCAGCCCGTACGGGAACACTGAAGCTTTCTTT. Translating gives CASSPYGNTEAFF.

This clonotype appeared a few times. The rearrangement uses TRBV7-9 and TRBJ2-3; 8 positions match TRBD1. From germline, CDR1 is SEHNR and CDR2 FQNEAQ (reference sequence). Losses at the gene ends were 5 bases for V and 1 base for J; bases not matched to a gene: 8. The CDR3 loop spans 16 amino acids. The CDR3 DNA follows: TGTGCCAGCAGCCTCGGACAGGGTGGGGGCACAGATACGCAGTATTTT. It yields the protein CASSLGQGGGTDTQYF.

This clonotype showed up many times. The chain joins TRBV7-9 to TRBJ1-2; D call uncertain. V gave up 5 bases and J gave up 4 bases, with 17 bases separating them. CDR3 size: 15 residues. Germline assignment: CDR1 SEHNR and CDR2 FQNEAQ (reference sequence). CDR3 sequence: CASSLDQGEFYGYTF. The CDR3 DNA follows: TGTGCCAGCAGCCTAGATCAAGGAGAGTTCTATGGCTACACCTTC.

The rearrangement uses TRBV4-1 and TRBJ2-1; D is unresolved. CDR1 and CDR2 (germline): MGHRA, YSYEKL. The V end was cut by 0 bases, the J end by 4 bases, with 7 bases between. The CDR3 runs to 14 residues. The CDR3 region is CASSQELGYNEQFF. The CDR3 nucleotides read TGCGCCAGCAGCCAAGAGCTGGGTTACAATGAGCAGTTCTTC.

This clonotype was seen only a few times. The J gene is TRBJ2-3, the V gene TRBV29-1; D uncertain. From germline, CDR1 is SQVTM and CDR2 ANQGSEA. V was trimmed by 6 bases and J by 2 bases, leaving 15 bases between them. There are 14 residues in the CDR3. The DNA of the CDR3 is TGCAGCGTCCCCCGAGGCGGTCCCACAGATACGCAGTATTTT. It is translated as CSVPRGGPTDTQYF.

The V call is TRBV27, the J call TRBJ1-6; D not certain. CDR1 and CDR2 from the germline V gene are MNHEY and SMNVEV (reference sequence). V was cut by 2 bases and J by 8 bases, with 10 bases left in between. There are 14 residues in the CDR3. The CDR3 DNA sequence: TGTGCCAGCAGTTTAACCGTATGGGATTCACCCCTCCACTTT. It yields the protein CASSLTVWDSPLHF.

This sequence joins TRBV12-3 or TRBV12-4 and TRBJ2-1; 7 nucleotides align to TRBD1. The CDR3 totals 15 residues. The V gene end was trimmed by 2 bases and the J gene end by 9 bases; junction bases not matched to a gene: 10. The CDR3 coding sequence is TGTGCCAGCAGTTTAAGCCTAAACCGGGACAGTGAGCAGTTCTTC. Its translation is CASSLSLNRDSEQFF.

The chain has TRBV4-3 and TRBJ1-4; the D gene is possibly TRBD1 (5 bases). Trimming took off 3 bases at V and 3 bases at J, with 5 bases between the two ends. This CDR3 spans 13 amino acids. Germline CDR1 reads LGHNA; CDR2 reads YSLEER. CDR3 DNA sequence: TGCGCCAGCAGCCAGGGGGCTAATGAAAAACTGTTTTTT. Encoded protein: CASSQGANEKLFF.

This clonotype was seen at least ten times. This rearrangement joins TRBV29-1 to TRBJ1-1; tentative D call: TRBD1 (6 bases). In germline, CDR1 is SQVTM, CDR2 ANQGSEA. This CDR3 has 10 residues. Trimming left V 2 bases short and J 11 bases short, with 9 bases between. DNA for the CDR3: TGCAGCGTTGAAAGGGGGGGGGCTTTCTTT. Amino acid sequence: CSVERGGAFF.

This clonotype was counted at least ten times. CDR3 amino acids: CASAWENEQFF. DNA for the CDR3: TGTGCCAGCGCGTGGGAGAATGAGCAGTTCTTC. The chain has TRBV28 and TRBJ2-1; D possibly corresponds to TRBD2 (5 bases). Between the trimmed V and J ends, which lost 8 bases and 7 bases, there was a span of 9 bases. In germline, CDR1 is MDHEN, CDR2 SYDVKM. The CDR3 is 11 residues long.

This chain connects TRBV12-3 or TRBV12-4 to TRBJ1-6; D not certain. This CDR3 has 13 residues. V was pared by 6 bases and J by 10 bases, with 13 bases between. The CDR3 DNA is TGTGCCAGCAGCCTACAGATGGTCTCACCCCTCCACTTT. This gives the protein CASSLQMVSPLHF.

The chain carries TRBV19 and TRBJ2-6; D unclear. The V gene lost 5 bases and the J gene lost 4 bases, with 6 bases spanning the gap. Germline V lookup: CDR1 LNHDA, CDR2 SQIVND (reference sequence). This CDR3 has 13 residues. The CDR3 reads CASSPDGANVLTF. The DNA of the CDR3 is TGTGCCAGTAGTCCTGACGGGGCCAACGTCCTGACTTTC.

This chain links TRBV18 with TRBJ1-6; TRBD1 is a possible D gene (5 bases). The CDR3 has 16 residues. V dropped 2 bases and J dropped 8 bases, with 16 bases sitting between them. Per germline, CDR1 KGHSH and CDR2 LQKENI. CDR3 residues: CASSPFSQGVDSPLHF. The CDR3 region has the DNA TGTGCCAGCTCACCATTCTCGCAGGGAGTGGATTCACCCCTCCACTTT.

This clonotype was picked up many times. This chain's CDR3 is CASSFSPGTAINTGELFF. The CDR3, as DNA: TGTGCCAGCAGCTTTAGCCCCGGGACAGCTATAAACACCGGGGAGCTGTTTTTT. This chain connects TRBV7-2 to TRBJ2-2, with 7 bases aligning to TRBD1. The CDR3 runs 18 residues. The V gene end was trimmed by 3 bases and the J gene end by 2 bases; junction bases not matched to a gene: 12. Germline-derived CDR1 and CDR2 are SGHTA and FQGNSA.

This clonotype came up many times. J is TRBJ1-3 and V is TRBV7-8; D gene unclear. This CDR3 has 16 amino acids. V lost 1 base and J 0 bases, leaving 10 bases between the germline ends. Per the germline V gene, CDR1 is SGHVS and CDR2 is FQNEAQ. CDR3 sequence (DNA): TGTGCCAGCAGCTTAGTTCTTAGGCCCTCTGGAAACACCATATATTTT. Its protein product is CASSLVLRPSGNTIYF.

The rearrangement uses TRBV19 and TRBJ1-1; D is undetermined. The V gene's germline CDR1 is LNHDA and CDR2 SQIVND (reference sequence). This CDR3 has 14 residues. With 4 bases removed from V and 4 bases from J, the gap between germline ends came to 13 bases. CDR3 sequence reads: CASSSNRGGTEAFF. CDR3 DNA sequence: TGTGCCAGTAGTAGCAACCGGGGTGGCACTGAAGCTTTCTTT.

This clonotype was counted at least ten times. The V and J genes are TRBV7-9 and TRBJ2-1; the match to TRBD1 covers 7 bases. In germline, CDR1 is SEHNR, CDR2 FQNEAQ (reference sequence). The CDR3 covers 14 residues. J gave up 6 bases and V 5 bases, and 7 bases lay outside the gene matches. CDR3 sequence: CASSGVGGSNEQFF. CDR3 DNA: TGTGCCAGCAGCGGAGTAGGGGGCTCCAATGAGCAGTTCTTC.

This clonotype came up many times. This chain links TRBV7-9 with TRBJ1-1; 8 nucleotides line up with TRBD1. CDR1 is SEHNR, CDR2 FQNEAQ, per germline (reference sequence). This CDR3 contains 16 residues. The J segment lost 1 base and the V segment lost 5 bases, leaving 9 bases of the junction unmatched. The CDR3 nucleotides are TGTGCCAGCAGCCCCCCCCAGGGGGCAAGGAACACTGAAGCTTTCTTT. It is translated as CASSPPQGARNTEAFF.

This clonotype has more than one count but fewer than ten. V usage is TRBV7-9 and J usage is TRBJ1-6; no firm D call. Looked up from germline, CDR1 is SEHNR and CDR2 is FQNEAQ (reference sequence). V lost 7 bases and J 0 bases, leaving 13 bases between the germline ends. The CDR3 extends over 16 amino acids. CDR3 sequence: CASTRTSLSYNSPLHF. CDR3 in DNA: TGTGCCAGCACCCGGACTTCCCTCTCCTATAATTCACCCCTCCACTTT.

This clonotype was seen a single time. A much larger clone lies one base from this, so it may be a read error. V and J are TRBV7-9 and TRBJ2-2, with D maybe TRBD1 (6 bases). This CDR3 region has 14 residues. Between the trimmed V and J ends, which lost 7 bases and 6 bases, there was a span of 15 bases. From germline, CDR1 is SEHNR and CDR2 FQNEAQ (reference sequence). As DNA, the CDR3 is TGTGCCAGCAACAACGTACAGGGTCCCGGGGAGCTGTTTTTT. It encodes CASNNVQGPGELFF.

In its sample, this clonotype was seen a few times. This chain links TRBV6-2 or TRBV6-3 with TRBJ2-7; perhaps TRBD1 as D (5 bases). Trimming shortened V by 4 bases and J by 0 bases, and 13 bases separated the two germline ends. Germline V CDR1 and CDR2: MNHEY, SVGEGT. CDR3 length: 15 residues. The CDR3 region is CASSFYRSSSYEQYF. In DNA form, the CDR3 reads TGTGCCAGCAGTTTTTACAGGTCAAGCTCCTACGAGCAGTACTTC.

This clonotype was counted a few times. The chain recombines TRBV7-2 with TRBJ2-7; perhaps TRBD1 as D (6 bases). The germline V gene encodes CDR1 SGHTA and CDR2 FQGNSA. This CDR3 region has 17 residues. V was pared by 3 bases and J by 7 bases, with 25 bases between. DNA for the CDR3: TGTGCCAGCAGCTTGGCCCCTGGGACATCCCTCTTAGGGGAGCAGTACTTC. This codes for CASSLAPGTSLLGEQYF.

CDR3 DNA sequence: TGTGCCAGCAGTTCCGGTACAGCCCATGATTCACCCCTCCACTTT. This translates into CASSSGTAHDSPLHF. The chain recombines TRBV28 with TRBJ1-6; D remains ambiguous. The CDR3 runs to 15 residues. V was shortened by 4 bases and J by 8 bases, with 15 bases between the two germline ends. Germline V gives CDR1 MDHEN, CDR2 SYDVKM.

The chain has TRBV7-9 and TRBJ1-4, with 11 positions matching TRBD1. V shed 3 bases and J 7 bases; nucleotides not matched to a gene: 4. CDR3 length: 15 amino acids. Germline V gene lookup returns CDR1 SEHNR and CDR2 FQNEAQ (reference sequence). The CDR3 nucleotides read TGTGCCAGCAGCTTCGGACAGGGGGCAAGTGAAAAACTGTTTTTT. It specifies CASSFGQGASEKLFF.

J is TRBJ2-5 and V is TRBV11-3; possible D gene TRBD2, 6 bases. CDR3 length: 14 residues. Trimming left V 5 bases short and J 3 bases short, with 13 bases between. CDR1 SGHNT and CDR2 YENEEA come from the germline V gene. CDR3 amino acids: CASSPTGLEETQYF. The CDR3 nucleotides read TGTGCCAGCAGCCCAACGGGACTCGAAGAGACCCAGTACTTC.

This clonotype has a count of ten or more. The CDR3 region is CASSLGGVQGGTEAFF. The CDR3 DNA is TGTGCCAGCAGCTTAGGCGGGGTACAGGGAGGGACTGAAGCTTTCTTT. The V and J genes are TRBV7-2 and TRBJ1-1, with D tentatively TRBD1 (6 bases). V lost 1 base and J lost 5, with 17 bases in between. The CDR3 consists of 16 residues. Germline loops: CDR1 SGHTA, CDR2 FQGNSA. Combining the CDR3 with reference TRBV7-2 and TRBJ1-1 gives the whole variable domain GAGVSQSPSNKVTEKGKDVELRCDPISGHTALYWYRQSLGQGLEFLIYFQGNSAPDKSGLPSDRFSAERTGGSVSTLTIQRTQQEDSAVYLCASSLGGVQGGTEAFFGQGTRLTVV.

This clonotype was recorded at least ten times. The V call is TRBV7-2, the J call TRBJ2-7, with 7 bases fitting TRBD1. Germline CDR1 is SGHTA and CDR2 is FQGNSA. CDR3 length equals 15 residues. Trimming removed 1 base from V and 4 bases from J; junction bases left unmatched: 7. CDR3 loop: CASSLEGQGVYEQYF. In DNA form, the CDR3 reads TGTGCCAGCAGCTTAGAAGGCCAGGGGGTGTACGAGCAGTACTTC. The full variable domain, rest sourced from reference TRBV7-2 and TRBJ2-7, is GAGVSQSPSNKVTEKGKDVELRCDPISGHTALYWYRQSLGQGLEFLIYFQGNSAPDKSGLPSDRFSAERTGGSVSTLTIQRTQQEDSAVYLCASSLEGQGVYEQYFGPGTRLTVT.